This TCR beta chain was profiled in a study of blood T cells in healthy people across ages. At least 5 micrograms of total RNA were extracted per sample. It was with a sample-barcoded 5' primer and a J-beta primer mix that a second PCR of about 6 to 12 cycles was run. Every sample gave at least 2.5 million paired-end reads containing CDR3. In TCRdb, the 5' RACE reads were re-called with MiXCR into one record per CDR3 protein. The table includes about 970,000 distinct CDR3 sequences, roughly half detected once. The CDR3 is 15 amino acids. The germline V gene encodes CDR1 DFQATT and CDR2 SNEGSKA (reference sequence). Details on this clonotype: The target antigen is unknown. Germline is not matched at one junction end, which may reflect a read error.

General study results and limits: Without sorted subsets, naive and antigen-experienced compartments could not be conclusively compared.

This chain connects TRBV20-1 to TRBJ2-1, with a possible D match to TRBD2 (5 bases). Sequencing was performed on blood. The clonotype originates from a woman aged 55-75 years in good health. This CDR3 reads CSAKDPAEAYNEQFF. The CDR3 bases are TGCAGTGCTAAAGATCCAGCGGAAGCCTACAACGAGCAGTTCTTC.